Listed here are 22 T cell receptor beta chains from one sample, sequenced in a study of blood T cell repertoires in COVID-19. The protocol was immunoSEQ multiplex PCR, while the TCRdb copy is restricted to in-frame clones and leaves out a portion. There are more than 120,000 clones in the sample; approximately 89% occur only once, and about 28% lies in the top ten. The sequenced sample consisted of peripheral blood. The receptors shown here come from a human donor in a cohort sampled during active COVID-19.

The J gene is TRBJ2-5, the V gene TRBV6-5; 9 bases map to TRBD1. Trimming took 7 bases from V and 5 from J; bases not matched to a gene: 8. Germline V lookup: CDR1 MNHEY, CDR2 SVGAGI. CDR3 size: 14 residues. CDR3 sequence: CASTVQGARETQYF. As DNA, the CDR3 is TGTGCCAGCACCGTACAGGGGGCGCGGGAGACCCAGTACTTC.

This clone is categorized as medium-sized. Other DNA sequences in this specimen translate into the identical CDR3. This chain joins TRBV6-5 and TRBJ2-7; 9 bases are shared with TRBD1. Germline trimming cut 6 bases from V and 3 bases from J; bases unmatched to any gene: 6. The length of the CDR3 is 14 residues. Germline CDR1 MNHEY, CDR2 SVGAGI. The chain's CDR3 is CASSPGTGRYEQYF. CDR3 nucleotides: TGTGCCAGCAGCCCCGGGACAGGGCGCTACGAGCAGTACTTC.

This clone was found once. The V and J genes are TRBV10-3 and TRBJ1-2; D uncertain. The CDR3 totals 9 residues. Between the trimmed V and J ends, which lost 6 bases and 8 bases, there was a span of 4 bases. CDR1 and CDR2 (germline): ENHRY, SYGVKD. The CDR3 loop reads CAIRGGYTF. CDR3 in DNA: TGTGCCATCAGGGGCGGCTACACCTTC.

The chain links TRBV6-5 to TRBJ2-4; maybe TRBD1 (5 bases). The V gene's germline CDR1 is MNHEY and CDR2 SVGAGI. This CDR3 spans 14 amino acids. The V and J ends lost 6 bases and 7 bases respectively, with 16 bases between them. This CDR3 is CASRGPRDGNIQYF. The CDR3 DNA reads TGTGCCAGCAGAGGTCCCAGGGATGGTAACATTCAGTACTTC.

The chain uses TRBV6-5 and TRBJ1-2, with TRBD1 matching over 8 bases. The germline gives CDR1 MNHEY, CDR2 SVGAGI. V shed 6 bases and J 0 bases; nucleotides not matched to a gene: 3. The CDR3 extends over 14 amino acids. CDR3 protein: CASSQGAANYGYTF. CDR3 DNA: TGTGCCAGCAGCCAGGGGGCTGCTAACTATGGCTACACCTTC.

V gene TRBV18 combines with J gene TRBJ2-2; 11 bases fit TRBD2. V lost 6 bases, J lost 2 bases, and 11 bases stayed unmatched. Germline V lookup: CDR1 KGHSH, CDR2 LQKENI. CDR3 size: 18 residues. The CDR3 DNA reads TGTGCCAGCTCCGCCGCACTAGCGGGGGCCTTAAACACCGGGGAGCTGTTTTTT. Translating gives CASSAALAGALNTGELFF.

There are a few counts of this clone. The V and J genes are TRBV6-2 or TRBV6-3 and TRBJ2-7, with a possible D match to TRBD2 (6 bases). The CDR3 contains 17 residues. Per the germline V gene, CDR1 is MNHEY and CDR2 is SVGEGT. The ends were cut back, 6 bases at V and 3 bases at J, with 24 bases in the middle. DNA for the CDR3: TGTGCCAGCAGCCCTACTCCGGGACTTCCGTATAGCTACGAGCAGTACTTC. Encoded protein: CASSPTPGLPYSYEQYF.

CDR3 protein: CASSWVRSEQYF. Written as DNA, the CDR3 is TGTGCCAGCAGTTGGGTTCGGAGCGAGCAGTACTTC. J is TRBJ2-7 and V is TRBV12-3 or TRBV12-4, with D unclear. Deletions cut 4 bases from V and 6 bases from J, with 10 bases between. This CDR3 is built from 12 residues.

The V call is TRBV14, the J call TRBJ2-7; 11 bases align to TRBD1. CDR3 length: 15 residues. The germline V gene encodes CDR1 SGHDN and CDR2 FVKESK. Trimming removed 4 bases from V and 1 base from J; junction bases left unmatched: 3. In DNA, the CDR3 is TGTGCCAGCAGCCCCGGGACAGGGGGGTCCTACGAGCAGTACTTC. Translated, it gives CASSPGTGGSYEQYF.

V is TRBV27 and J is TRBJ1-1; maybe TRBD1 (5 bases). CDR1 and CDR2 (germline): MNHEY, SMNVEV (reference sequence). The CDR3 runs 13 residues. Trimming left V 2 bases short and J 1 base short, with 5 bases between. The CDR3 loop is CASSLTGNTEAFF. CDR3 nucleotides: TGTGCCAGCAGTTTAACAGGGAACACTGAAGCTTTCTTT.

The V gene is TRBV5-6, the J gene TRBJ1-3; 8 bases are a match to TRBD1. Losses at the gene ends were 4 bases for V and 4 bases for J; bases not matched to a gene: 13. This CDR3 comprises 17 residues. Germline CDR1 is SGHDT and CDR2 is YYEEEE. The CDR3 here is CASSLHPDRGVGNTIYF. CDR3 nucleotide sequence: TGTGCCAGCAGCCTCCACCCAGACAGGGGAGTAGGAAACACCATATATTTT.

The chain joins TRBV5-6 to TRBJ2-2; D is ambiguous. Trimming left V 2 bases short and J 5 bases short, with 7 bases between. This CDR3 is built from 13 residues. From germline, CDR1 is SGHDT and CDR2 YYEEEE. CDR3 loop: CASSFLSTGELFF. The DNA of the CDR3 is TGTGCCAGCAGCTTCCTGAGTACCGGGGAGCTGTTTTTT.

This chain connects TRBV4-2 to TRBJ1-1; tentative D call: TRBD1 (5 bases). CDR3 length: 16 residues. The germline CDR1 and CDR2 sequences are LGHNA and YNFKEQ. V lost 1 base and J 1 base, leaving 13 bases between the germline ends. The CDR3 loop reads CASSQVTGWGNTEAFF. The CDR3 DNA sequence: TGTGCCAGCAGCCAAGTTACAGGTTGGGGGAACACTGAAGCTTTCTTT.

The chain employs TRBV15 and TRBJ2-5, with TRBD1 as a possible D gene (5 bases). V lost 1 base and J 2 bases, leaving 8 bases between the germline ends. The CDR3 extends over 14 amino acids. Looked up from germline, CDR1 is LNHNV and CDR2 is YYDKDF (reference sequence). CDR3 nucleotide sequence: TGTGCCACCAGCAGAGGGGGCGTGCAAGAGACCCAGTACTTC. It specifies CATSRGGVQETQYF.

The chain has TRBV6-5 and TRBJ1-1; possible D gene TRBD1, 6 bases. The CDR3 sequence is 12 residues long. The germline V and J ends were trimmed by 5 bases and 6 bases, with 10 bases remaining between them. Germline lookup yields CDR1 MNHEY and CDR2 SVGAGI. CDR3 nucleotides: TGTGCCAGCAGTCCGGACAGCTCTGAAGCTTTCTTT. This sequence encodes CASSPDSSEAFF.

The rearrangement uses TRBV9 and TRBJ1-3, with 8 bases fitting TRBD1. J was trimmed by 8 bases and V by 3 bases; bases with no gene match: 1. The CDR3 contains 12 residues. Germline V CDR1 and CDR2: SGDLS, YYNGEE. The CDR3 DNA follows: TGTGCCAGCAGCGACAGGGGGGACACCATATATTTT. This gives the protein CASSDRGDTIYF.

This chain joins TRBV3-1 (or the pseudogene TRBV3-2) and TRBJ2-6, with D perhaps TRBD1 (5 bases). CDR3 length equals 15 residues. Germline V lookup: CDR1 LGHDT, CDR2 YNNKEL (reference sequence). V was cut by 3 bases and J by 1 base, with 7 bases left in between. CDR3 in DNA: TGTGCCAGCAGCCATACAGGTTCTGGGGCCAACGTCCTGACTTTC. Its translation: CASSHTGSGANVLTF.

V is TRBV4-1 and J is TRBJ1-3; tentatively, D is TRBD1 (6 bases). This CDR3 contains 17 residues. The germline V gene encodes CDR1 MGHRA and CDR2 YSYEKL. Trimming pared 2 bases from V and 0 bases from J, leaving 14 bases between. The CDR3 loop reads CASSQPAGAHSGNTIYF. For the CDR3, the DNA is TGCGCCAGCAGCCAACCTGCGGGGGCCCACTCTGGAAACACCATATATTTT.

The chain combines TRBV5-8 with TRBJ2-5; unclear D gene. The CDR3 is made up of 14 amino acids. V lost 1 base to trimming and J lost 2 bases, with 9 bases between them. CDR1 and CDR2 from the germline V gene are SGHTS and YDEGEE. The CDR3 loop is CASSLLVGQETQYF. In DNA form, the CDR3 reads TGTGCCAGCAGCTTGCTGGTCGGGCAAGAGACCCAGTACTTC.

The CDR3 here is CASSPSEGTRGYTF. CDR3 coding DNA: TGTGCCAGCAGCCCATCGGAGGGGACCAGAGGCTACACCTTC. The V and J genes are TRBV7-9 and TRBJ1-2, with D perhaps TRBD1 (5 bases). The CDR3 has 14 amino acids. Trimming shortened V by 5 bases and J by 8 bases, and 18 bases separated the two germline ends. CDR1 is SEHNR, CDR2 FQNEAQ, per germline (reference sequence).

The chain joins TRBV6-6 to TRBJ2-3; D might be TRBD1 (5 bases). Trimming took off 2 bases at V and 5 bases at J, with 8 bases between the two ends. This CDR3 is built from 13 residues. The V gene's germline CDR1 is MNHNY and CDR2 SVGAGI (reference sequence). The CDR3 sequence is CASSYGREDTQYF. The CDR3, as DNA: TGTGCCAGCAGTTACGGCAGGGAAGATACGCAGTATTTT.

The chain combines TRBV4-3 with TRBJ1-3; perhaps TRBD1 as D (6 bases). V gave up 2 bases and J gave up 0 bases, with 14 bases separating them. The germline gives CDR1 LGHNA, CDR2 YSLEER. This CDR3 comprises 17 residues. The CDR3 coding sequence is TGCGCCAGCAGCCAACGGACAGACTTACTCTCTGGAAACACCATATATTTT. Translation gives CASSQRTDLLSGNTIYF.